The table lists the clone carrying this T cell receptor beta chain with a count of one. The antigen is not known. The source of the sample is a study of CD8 T cells in Susac syndrome. CDR1 is SGHRS, CDR2 YFSETQ, per germline. The CDR3 consists of 13 residues. V lost 0 bases and J lost 5, with 8 bases in between. TCR beta sequences were obtained from blood CD8+ and CD4+ T cells. The TEMRA cells underwent FACS enrichment, while the CD8+ and CD4+ T cells underwent negative isolation. RNA amounts of about 0.5 to 1 ug underwent reverse transcription with random hexamers. Amplification of TCR beta CDR3 used immunoSEQ multiplex PCR across 54 Vbeta and 13 Jbeta. One entry per CDR3 protein results from TCRdb running MiXCR on the immunoSEQ multiplex PCR reads. The data contain around 190,000 distinct CDR3 sequences, around 95% of them singletons. Overall study findings and caveats: The study acknowledged a relatively small number of individuals in its TCR sequencing and HLA analysis.

This TCR derives from a human donor with multiple sclerosis. The sample taken for sequencing was CD8+ T cells from PBMCs. The V and J genes are TRBV5-1 and TRBJ1-1; a weak D match, TRBD1 (6 bases). The CDR3 DNA reads TGCGCCAGCAGCTTGGGGACAGCGACTGAAGCTTTCTTT. The encoded protein is CASSLGTATEAFF.